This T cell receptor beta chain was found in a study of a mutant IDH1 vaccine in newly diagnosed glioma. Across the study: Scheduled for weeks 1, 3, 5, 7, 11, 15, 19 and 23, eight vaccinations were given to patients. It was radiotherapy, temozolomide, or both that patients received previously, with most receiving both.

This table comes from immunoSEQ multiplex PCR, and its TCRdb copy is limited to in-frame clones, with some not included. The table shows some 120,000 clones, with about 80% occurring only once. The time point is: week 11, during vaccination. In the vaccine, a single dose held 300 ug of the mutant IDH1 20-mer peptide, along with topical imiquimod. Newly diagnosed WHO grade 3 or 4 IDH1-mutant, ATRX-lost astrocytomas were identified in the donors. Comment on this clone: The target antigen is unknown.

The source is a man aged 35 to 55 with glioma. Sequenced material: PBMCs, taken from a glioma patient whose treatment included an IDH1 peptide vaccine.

CDR3 region: CASSQGWGRMGTDTQYF. The CDR3 coding sequence is TGTGCCAGCAGCCAAGGGTGGGGCAGGATGGGCACAGATACGCAGTATTTT. This chain links TRBV14 with TRBJ2-3; possibly TRBD1 for D (5 bases). The CDR3 is made up of 17 amino acids. The germline CDR1 and CDR2 sequences are SGHDN and FVKESK. Trimming cost V 1 base and J 1 base, with 15 bases left between them.